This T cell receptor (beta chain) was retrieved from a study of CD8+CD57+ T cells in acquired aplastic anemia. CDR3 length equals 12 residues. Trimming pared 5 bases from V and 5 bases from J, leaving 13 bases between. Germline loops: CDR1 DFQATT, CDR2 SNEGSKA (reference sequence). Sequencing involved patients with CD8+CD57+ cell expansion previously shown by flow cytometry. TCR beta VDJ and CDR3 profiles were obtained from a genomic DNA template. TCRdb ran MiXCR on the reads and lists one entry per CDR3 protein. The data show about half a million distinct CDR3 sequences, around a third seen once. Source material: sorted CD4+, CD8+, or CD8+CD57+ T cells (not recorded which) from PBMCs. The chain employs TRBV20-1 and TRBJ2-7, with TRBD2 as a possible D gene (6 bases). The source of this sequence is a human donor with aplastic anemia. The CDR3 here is CSAGDGGNEQYF. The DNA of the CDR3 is TGCAGTGCTGGGGACGGGGGAAACGAGCAGTACTTC.